Listed below are T cell receptor beta chains from one sample, sequenced in a study of shared clonotypes between healthy human individuals. Only in-frame clones appear in the TCRdb table, and some are missing; sequencing was by immunoSEQ multiplex PCR. The sample has over a million clones, roughly 70% seen once; the top ten hold 1.5%. The sequenced sample consisted of memory CD4+ T cells sorted from blood. All receptors come from a young man in good health. Each CDR3 is given with its conserved first and last residue. A D gene is named only where the DNA matches it firmly. The listing skips clone size in some rows; elsewhere it reads once, few, many or a size class.

V,size,J,D,CDR3,DNA
TRBV13,-,TRBJ1-2,-,CASSLTRGRVEGYTF,TGTGCCAGCAGCCTCACCCGGGGGCGGGTAGAGGGCTACACCTTC
TRBV20-1,-,TRBJ2-3,-,CSAAMGDTQYF,TGCAGTGCTGCGATGGGGGATACGCAGTATTTT
TRBV18,-,TRBJ2-1,-,CASSPLAQGMKEQFF,TGTGCCAGCTCACCCCTCGCCCAGGGAATGAAGGAGCAGTTCTTC
TRBV5-4,-,TRBJ2-3,-,CASSSGGVLSTDTQYF,TGTGCCAGCAGCTCCGGGGGAGTTCTTTCCACAGATACGCAGTATTTT
TRBV5-6,once,TRBJ2-1,-,CASSLGSSYNEQFF,TGTGCCAGCAGCTTGGGATCATCCTACAATGAGCAGTTCTTC
TRBV20-1,-,TRBJ1-1,-,CSAPLMAEAFF,TGCAGTGCACCTCTCATGGCTGAAGCTTTCTTT
TRBV7-2,-,TRBJ2-3,-,CASSAASGGPDTQYF,TGTGCCAGCAGCGCCGCATCCGGGGGGCCGGATACGCAGTATTTT
TRBV7-9,-,TRBJ1-2,TRBD1,CASFFPQGADYGYTF,TGTGCCAGCTTTTTCCCCCAGGGGGCGGACTATGGCTACACCTTC
TRBV7-9,few,TRBJ2-3,-,CASSFLLGGYTDTQYF,TGTGCCAGCAGCTTCCTCCTCGGGGGATACACAGATACGCAGTATTTT
TRBV12-2,once,TRBJ2-7,-,CASRTGFEQYF,TGTGCAAGTCGCACAGGGTTCGAGCAGTACTTC
TRBV7-9,few,TRBJ1-1,-,CASSLGQRYTEAFF,TGTGCCAGCAGTTTGGGCCAGCGATACACTGAAGCTTTCTTT
TRBV6-1,-,TRBJ2-3,TRBD2,CASSDWGLSNTQYF,TGTGCCAGCAGTGACTGGGGACTATCCAATACGCAGTATTTT
TRBV10-2,-,TRBJ1-5,-,CASRRQPNQPQHF,TGCGCCAGCAGGCGACAGCCCAATCAGCCCCAGCATTTT
TRBV25-1,once,TRBJ2-1,-,CASSESKGVFYNEQFF,TGTGCCAGCAGTGAATCTAAGGGGGTGTTCTACAATGAGCAGTTCTTC
TRBV15,-,TRBJ2-2,-,CATSRDPPATNTGELFF,TGTGCCACCAGCAGAGATCCACCGGCTACGAACACCGGGGAGCTGTTTTTT
TRBV7-2,-,TRBJ2-2,TRBD2,CASSPAGTSGRAGELFF,TGTGCCAGCAGCCCCGCGGGGACTAGCGGGAGGGCCGGGGAGCTGTTTTTT
TRBV9,-,TRBJ2-5,-,CASSAEGVPGETQYF,TGTGCCAGCAGCGCTGAGGGTGTCCCCGGGGAGACCCAGTACTTC
TRBV11-2,-,TRBJ2-1,TRBD2,CASSQTSGGYNEQFF,TGTGCCAGCAGCCAGACTAGCGGGGGATACAATGAGCAGTTCTTC
TRBV19,-,TRBJ2-4,TRBD2,CASRDSGGAKNIQYF,TGTGCCAGCAGAGATAGCGGGGGGGCCAAAAACATTCAGTACTTC
TRBV5-5,few,TRBJ1-5,TRBD1,CASSWTGQGNQPQHF,TGTGCCAGCAGCTGGACAGGACAGGGCAATCAGCCCCAGCATTTT
TRBV7-9,-,TRBJ1-6,-,CASMLGGSPLHF,TGTGCCAGCATGCTCGGGGGTTCACCCCTCCACTTT
TRBV7-9,-,TRBJ1-1,-,CASSPLIRGDEAFF,TGTGCCAGCAGCCCCCTAATTCGGGGGGATGAAGCTTTCTTT
TRBV6-5,few,TRBJ2-5,-,CASSYSSAPGETQYF,TGTGCCAGCAGTTACAGTTCCGCGCCCGGGGAGACCCAGTACTTC
TRBV18,-,TRBJ2-3,-,CASSPTRRDTQYF,TGTGCCAGCTCACCAACGAGGCGGGATACGCAGTATTTT
TRBV2,-,TRBJ2-2,TRBD2,CASKVASGGAGELFF,TGTGCCAGCAAAGTGGCTAGCGGGGGGGCCGGGGAGCTGTTTTTT
TRBV6-5,-,TRBJ1-1,-,CASSDHMNTEAFF,TGTGCCAGCAGTGATCACATGAACACTGAAGCTTTCTTT
TRBV5-6,-,TRBJ2-2,-,CASRRRGVTGELFF,TGTGCCAGCAGACGGCGGGGCGTGACCGGGGAGCTGTTTTTT
TRBV6-6,-,TRBJ2-7,TRBD2,CASRTSGYEQYF,TGTGCCAGCAGGACTAGCGGATACGAGCAGTACTTC
TRBV2,many,TRBJ2-2,-,CASAEDSGELFF,TGTGCCAGCGCAGAGGACTCCGGGGAGCTGTTTTTT
TRBV7-2,-,TRBJ2-3,TRBD2,CASSPLGLAGNTDTQYF,TGTGCCAGCAGCCCCCTGGGGCTAGCGGGGAACACAGATACGCAGTATTTT
TRBV19,once,TRBJ2-7,-,CASSPPSRANGGEQYF,TGTGCCAGTAGTCCCCCGTCGAGGGCCAATGGTGGCGAGCAGTACTTC
TRBV7-2,-,TRBJ2-7,-,CASSLIVGEQYF,TGTGCCAGCAGCTTAATTGTTGGCGAGCAGTACTTC